A single sample is the source of the 32 T cell receptor beta chains below, sequenced in a study of human T cells and chemical hapten exposure. TCRdb itself ran the RACE reads through MiXCR, one entry per CDR3 protein. The sample lists approximately 350,000 distinct CDR3 sequences; under 8% were seen once. Time point defined: patch test 1, 2 weeks after DPC sensitization. Treatment here: therapeutic diphenylcyclopropenone sensitization with weekly scalp DPC. Sequenced material: whole blood, taken in connection with sensitization to the hapten diphenylcyclopropenone (DPC). The receptors here all came from a young woman with alopecia areata. Some clones in this sample may be carry-over from other donors' samples.

There are many counts of this clonotype. The chain is built from TRBV7-2 and TRBJ2-3; D is perhaps TRBD2 (5 bases). Germline-derived CDR1 and CDR2 are SGHTA and FQGNSA. V lost 2 bases, J lost 5 bases, and 14 bases lay in between. This CDR3 spans 15 amino acids. As DNA, the CDR3 is TGTGCCAGCAGCTTATCTACGCCGGCGGGAGATACGCAGTATTTT. It translates to CASSLSTPAGDTQYF.

This clonotype was picked up many times. Here the CDR3 DNA reads TGTGCCAGCAGCCGCCGACAGGGCACAGATACGCAGTATTTT. It yields the protein CASSRRQGTDTQYF. V usage is TRBV5-4 and J usage is TRBJ2-3, with a tentative D call TRBD1 (6 bases). Per the germline V gene, CDR1 is SGHNT and CDR2 is YYREEE (reference sequence). Trimming pared 4 bases from V and 1 base from J, leaving 10 bases between. This CDR3 is built from 14 residues.

The chain combines TRBV4-2 with TRBJ1-1; the D is unclear. The CDR3 is 16 residues long. Germline V gives CDR1 LGHNA, CDR2 YNFKEQ. Trimming pared 1 base from V and 1 base from J, leaving 13 bases between. As DNA, the CDR3 is TGTGCCAGCAGCCAAGTGAGCGCGAGGCAGAACACTGAAGCTTTCTTT. Encoded protein: CASSQVSARQNTEAFF.

This clonotype has a count of ten or more. The chain uses TRBV20-1 and TRBJ1-1; D is unclear. The CDR3 has 11 amino acids. Germline CDR1 and CDR2: DFQATT and SNEGSKA (reference sequence). V shed 1 base and J shed 12 bases, with 12 bases lying between them. DNA of the CDR3: TGCAGTGCTAGAGTGGGCGTAGTGACTTTCTTT. Translating gives CSARVGVVTFF.

There are a few counts of this clonotype. The V gene is TRBV20-1, the J gene TRBJ1-4; the D gene is possibly TRBD1 (6 bases). The CDR3 has 13 amino acids. Germline V lookup: CDR1 DFQATT, CDR2 SNEGSKA (reference sequence). V gave up 4 bases and J gave up 3 bases, with 9 bases separating them. CDR3 DNA sequence: TGCAGTGCTAACAGGGTCCCTAATGAAAAACTGTTTTTT. Protein: CSANRVPNEKLFF.

At least ten counts were recorded for this clonotype. V and J are TRBV7-9 and TRBJ1-2; the D is unclear. Germline assignment: CDR1 SEHNR and CDR2 FQNEAQ (reference sequence). With 1 base removed from V and 4 bases from J, the gap between germline ends came to 10 bases. This CDR3 is built from 14 residues. This CDR3 reads CASSLGEVSYGYTF. DNA for the CDR3: TGTGCCAGCAGCTTAGGGGAAGTCTCCTATGGCTACACCTTC.

This clonotype was counted ten times or more. The CDR3 sequence: CASSILGSGERTDTQYF. CDR3 DNA sequence: TGTGCCAGCAGTATACTGGGTAGCGGGGAACGCACAGATACGCAGTATTTT. This sequence joins TRBV7-8 and TRBJ2-3; 8 bases map to TRBD2. In germline, CDR1 is SGHVS, CDR2 FQNEAQ. The length of the CDR3 is 17 residues. With V trimmed by 6 bases and J by 1 base, 12 bases remained unmatched.

The chain combines TRBV2 with TRBJ1-1; no clear D. In germline, CDR1 is SNHLY, CDR2 FYNNEI. This CDR3 has 13 amino acids. Trimming shortened V by 6 bases and J by 4 bases, and 12 bases separated the two germline ends. CDR3 DNA: TGTGCCAGCAGGTCCATAGGCCCCACTGAAGCTTTCTTT. Translating it yields CASRSIGPTEAFF. Based on the CDR3 plus reference TRBV2 and TRBJ1-1, the full variable domain is EPEVTQTPSHQVTQMGQEVILRCVPISNHLYFYWYRQILGQKVEFLVSFYNNEISEKSEIFDDQFSVERPDGSNFTLKIRSTKLEDSAMYFCASRSIGPTEAFFGQGTRLTVV.

This clonotype was recorded at least ten times. The rearrangement links TRBV28 to TRBJ2-3, with D hard to call. This CDR3 region has 14 residues. V was clipped by 7 bases and J by 4 bases, with 15 bases between them. The germline gives CDR1 MDHEN, CDR2 SYDVKM. This chain's CDR3 is CASTLDPAADTQYF. CDR3 nucleotides: TGTGCCAGCACCCTGGACCCGGCGGCAGATACGCAGTATTTT. Together with reference TRBV28 and TRBJ2-3, the CDR3 gives the full variable domain: DVKVTQSSRYLVKRTGEKVFLECVQDMDHENMFWYRQDPGLGLRLIYFSYDVKMKEKGDIPEGYSVSREKKERFSLILESASTNQTSMYLCASTLDPAADTQYFGPGTRLTVL.

This rearrangement joins TRBV6-2 or TRBV6-3 to TRBJ2-1; the match to TRBD2 covers 9 bases. In germline, CDR1 is MNHEY, CDR2 SVGEGT. The V gene end was trimmed by 9 bases and the J gene end by 0 bases; junction bases not matched to a gene: 15. The CDR3 consists of 18 residues. The DNA of the CDR3 is TGTGCCAGTAGAAGACCCAGCGGGGGGTTCAGCTCCTACAATGAGCAGTTCTTC. It yields the protein CASRRPSGGFSSYNEQFF.

The chain has TRBV10-3 and TRBJ1-1; perhaps TRBD1 as D (5 bases). Germline-derived CDR1 and CDR2 are ENHRY and SYGVKD. V lost 3 bases and J lost 5, with 10 bases in between. The length of the CDR3 is 13 residues. The chain's CDR3 is CAISDREGTEAFF. The CDR3 DNA reads as TGTGCCATCAGTGACAGGGAGGGGACTGAAGCTTTCTTT.

The sample holds many counts of this clonotype. V gene TRBV20-1 combines with J gene TRBJ2-3, with D maybe TRBD2 (6 bases). Trimming pared 6 bases from V and 8 bases from J, leaving 24 bases between. CDR3 length: 15 residues. CDR1 is DFQATT, CDR2 SNEGSKA, per germline (reference sequence). This CDR3 reads CSARPTSSPRGTQYF. CDR3 bases: TGCAGTGCACGCCCGACTAGTTCCCCCAGAGGTACGCAGTATTTT.

Many counts were recorded for this clonotype. V and J are TRBV7-2 and TRBJ2-7; 9 bases align to TRBD1. The CDR3 is 16 residues long. Germline CDR1 reads SGHTA; CDR2 reads FQGNSA. Unmatched junction bases numbered 10, after V lost 5 bases and J lost 2 bases. The CDR3, as DNA: TGTGCCAGCAGCCCCCACTCCGGGACAGGGCCCTACGAGCAGTACTTC. Protein: CASSPHSGTGPYEQYF.

The sample holds a few counts of this clonotype. The genes are TRBV6-5 and TRBJ1-4, with TRBD1 matching 7 bases. CDR3 size: 14 residues. Germline CDR1 MNHEY, CDR2 SVGAGI. Trimming took 6 bases from V and 8 from J; bases not matched to a gene: 9. The CDR3 DNA is TGTGCCAGCAGGTGGACAGGAACCCCCGAAAAACTGTTTTTT. Protein sequence: CASRWTGTPEKLFF.

This chain joins TRBV7-9 and TRBJ2-3; tentatively, D is TRBD1 or TRBD2 (6 bases each). CDR1 and CDR2 from the germline V gene are SEHNR and FQNEAQ (reference sequence). The CDR3 extends over 18 amino acids. Trimming removed 3 bases at V and 0 bases at J, with 19 bases between. CDR3 nucleotide sequence: TGTGCCAGCAGCTTCCCATGGGGGGCCACCTCTAGCACAGATACGCAGTATTTT. Its protein is CASSFPWGATSSTDTQYF.

This clonotype came up many times. V gene TRBV5-1 combines with J gene TRBJ1-1; TRBD1 agrees at 7 bases. The CDR3 has 14 amino acids. From germline, CDR1 is SGHRS and CDR2 YFSETQ. Trimming removed 3 bases from V and 1 base from J; junction bases left unmatched: 3. The CDR3 is CASSWTGENTEAFF. The CDR3 coding sequence is TGCGCCAGCAGCTGGACAGGAGAGAACACTGAAGCTTTCTTT.

This clonotype has at least ten counts. The chain joins TRBV28 to TRBJ1-5; 12 positions agree with TRBD1. The germline CDR1 and CDR2 sequences are MDHEN and SYDVKM. CDR3 length: 14 residues. The V gene end was trimmed by 8 bases and the J gene end by 6 bases; junction bases not matched to a gene: 5. The CDR3 here is CASSGTGGVQPQHF. As DNA, the CDR3 is TGTGCCAGCTCCGGGACAGGGGGCGTTCAGCCCCAGCATTTT. Complete variable domain (other parts from reference TRBV28 and TRBJ1-5): DVKVTQSSRYLVKRTGEKVFLECVQDMDHENMFWYRQDPGLGLRLIYFSYDVKMKEKGDIPEGYSVSREKKERFSLILESASTNQTSMYLCASSGTGGVQPQHFGDGTRLSIL.

This chain connects TRBV7-2 to TRBJ1-1, with unresolved D. Trimming took 1 base from V and 0 from J, leaving 12 bases between them. The length of the CDR3 is 16 residues. Germline V lookup: CDR1 SGHTA, CDR2 FQGNSA. CDR3 protein: CASSLEIGLMNTEAFF. As DNA, the CDR3 is TGTGCCAGCAGCTTAGAGATAGGGCTGATGAACACTGAAGCTTTCTTT.

The chain carries TRBV28 and TRBJ2-1; 8 nucleotides line up with TRBD2. The CDR3 has 15 amino acids. The V gene's germline CDR1 is MDHEN and CDR2 SYDVKM. V lost 6 bases, J lost 9 bases, and 13 bases stayed unmatched. The chain's CDR3 is CASRYAGGPSFEQFF. The CDR3 DNA reads as TGTGCCAGCAGGTACGCGGGGGGCCCTTCGTTTGAGCAGTTCTTC.

This clonotype was observed a few times. The rearrangement uses TRBV4-2 and TRBJ1-5; no reliable D call. The CDR3 runs to 17 residues. The germline V gene encodes CDR1 LGHNA and CDR2 YNFKEQ. V was trimmed by 1 base and J by 2 bases, leaving 15 bases between them. The CDR3 sequence is CASSQASHPLGNQPQHF. CDR3 nucleotides: TGTGCCAGCAGCCAAGCTTCGCACCCCCTCGGCAATCAGCCCCAGCATTTT.

This clonotype showed up many times. The chain has TRBV20-1 and TRBJ2-1; D is tentatively TRBD1 or TRBD2 (6 bases each). This CDR3 is 16 amino acids long. V lost 6 bases to trimming and J lost 1 base, with 19 bases between them. Germline V lookup: CDR1 DFQATT, CDR2 SNEGSKA (reference sequence). DNA for the CDR3: TGCAGTGCCCCACACAGGGTTCGGGGGTCCTACAATGAGCAGTTCTTC. This translates into CSAPHRVRGSYNEQFF.

In this sample, this clonotype turned up many times. As DNA, the CDR3 is TGCGCCAGCAGCTTGTGGACTAGCGAGACAGCCAAAAACATTCAGTACTTC. Translated, it gives CASSLWTSETAKNIQYF. V gene TRBV5-1 combines with J gene TRBJ2-4, with 9 positions matching TRBD2. The CDR3 spans 17 residues. Germline V gene lookup returns CDR1 SGHRS and CDR2 YFSETQ. The trim removed 1 base at V and 0 bases at J, leaving 5 bases unmatched.

This clonotype was detected many times. The chain uses TRBV10-3 and TRBJ2-2; a possible D gene is TRBD1 (6 bases). CDR3 length: 14 residues. V lost 10 bases and J 0 bases, leaving 12 bases between the germline ends. Per the germline V gene, CDR1 is ENHRY and CDR2 is SYGVKD. DNA for the CDR3: TGTGCCACCCGGGCAGGGGCGAACACCGGGGAGCTGTTTTTT. Translation: CATRAGANTGELFF.

The chain joins TRBV7-3 to TRBJ1-2; TRBD1 matches at 8 bases. Looked up from germline, CDR1 is SGHTA and CDR2 is FQGTGA. This CDR3 spans 16 amino acids. The V and J ends lost 5 bases and 4 bases, in that order; junction bases with no gene match: 12. The DNA for the CDR3 is TGTGCCAGCAGCCCCTATTCCAGGGGGCGAACCTATGGCTACACCTTC. It specifies CASSPYSRGRTYGYTF.

The CDR3 sequence is CASSSGQGARNTEAFF. The CDR3 nucleotides read TGTGCCAGCAGCTCTGGACAGGGGGCCAGGAACACTGAAGCTTTCTTT. The V call is TRBV11-1, the J call TRBJ1-1; TRBD1 matches at 11 bases. The length of the CDR3 is 16 residues. Germline lookup yields CDR1 SGHAT and CDR2 FQDESV (reference sequence). The V and J ends lost 4 bases and 1 base, in that order; junction bases with no gene match: 5. Using reference TRBV11-1 and TRBJ1-1 for the parts outside the CDR3, the full variable domain is EAEVAQSPRYKITEKSQAVAFWCDPISGHATLYWYRQILGQGPELLVQFQDESVVDDSQLPKDRFSAERLKGVDSTLKIQPAELGDSAMYLCASSSGQGARNTEAFFGQGTRLTVV.

This clonotype was recorded at least ten times. J is TRBJ1-4 and V is TRBV5-1, with a tentative D call TRBD1 (6 bases). The CDR3 contains 16 residues. V was pared by 3 bases and J by 4 bases, with 16 bases between. Germline V lookup: CDR1 SGHRS, CDR2 YFSETQ. CDR3 protein: CASSSPTGDYNEKLFF. The CDR3 DNA sequence: TGCGCCAGCAGCTCACCGACAGGCGACTATAATGAAAAACTGTTTTTT. The variable domain in full, completed from reference TRBV5-1 and TRBJ1-4, reads KAGVTQTPRYLIKTRGQQVTLSCSPISGHRSVSWYQQTPGQGLQFLFEYFSETQRNKGNFPGRFSGRQFSNSRSEMNVSTLELGDSALYLCASSSPTGDYNEKLFFGSGTQLSVL.

There are many counts of this clonotype. The rearrangement joins TRBV2 to TRBJ2-3; possibly TRBD1 for D (6 bases). The CDR3 is made up of 14 amino acids. CDR1 and CDR2 from the germline V gene are SNHLY and FYNNEI. Trimming cost V 8 bases and J 5 bases, with 17 bases left between them. CDR3 sequence: CASHTRAGVDTQYF. CDR3 in DNA: TGTGCCAGCCATACCAGGGCAGGGGTAGATACGCAGTATTTT.

The table lists this clonotype with a few counts. This chain joins TRBV5-4 and TRBJ2-3; 8 bases are shared with TRBD2. V dropped 4 bases and J dropped 0; count of bases not matched to a gene: 7. CDR3 length equals 16 residues. Germline CDR1 reads SGHNT; CDR2 reads YYREEE (reference sequence). CDR3 sequence: CASSNRGGGSTDTQYF. CDR3 nucleotide sequence: TGTGCCAGCAGCAACAGAGGCGGGGGGAGCACAGATACGCAGTATTTT.

V gene TRBV7-2 combines with J gene TRBJ2-1; a possible D gene is TRBD2 (6 bases). Germline V CDR1 and CDR2: SGHTA, FQGNSA. V was cut by 2 bases and J by 3 bases, with 14 bases left in between. This CDR3 has 16 amino acids. The CDR3 reads CASSLSSAGSYNEQFF. The CDR3 nucleotides read TGTGCCAGCAGCTTATCTTCCGCGGGGAGCTACAATGAGCAGTTCTTC.

The chain is built from TRBV20-1 and TRBJ1-1; D remains unclear. Trimming removed 3 bases at V and 1 base at J, with 9 bases between. The germline V gene has CDR1 DFQATT and CDR2 SNEGSKA (reference sequence). This CDR3 has 13 residues. For the CDR3, the DNA is TGCAGTGCTAGTTACCAGGCGAACACTGAAGCTTTCTTT. Its protein product is CSASYQANTEAFF.

CDR3 residues: CASSRRGGLSTDTQYF. The CDR3 DNA follows: TGTGCCAGCAGCCGCCGGGGGGGCCTAAGCACAGATACGCAGTATTTT. The V gene is TRBV12-3 or TRBV12-4, the J gene TRBJ2-3, with 8 bases lining up with TRBD2. The trim removed 6 bases at V and 0 bases at J, leaving 8 bases unmatched. CDR3 size: 16 residues.

The chain joins TRBV12-3 or TRBV12-4 to TRBJ2-5; 12 bases are a match to TRBD2. The CDR3 totals 16 residues. V was clipped by 1 base and J by 3 bases; unmatched bases: 3. CDR3 nucleotides: TGTGCCAGCAGTTTAGGTCCTAGCGGGGGGGAAGAGACCCAGTACTTC. This codes for CASSLGPSGGEETQYF.